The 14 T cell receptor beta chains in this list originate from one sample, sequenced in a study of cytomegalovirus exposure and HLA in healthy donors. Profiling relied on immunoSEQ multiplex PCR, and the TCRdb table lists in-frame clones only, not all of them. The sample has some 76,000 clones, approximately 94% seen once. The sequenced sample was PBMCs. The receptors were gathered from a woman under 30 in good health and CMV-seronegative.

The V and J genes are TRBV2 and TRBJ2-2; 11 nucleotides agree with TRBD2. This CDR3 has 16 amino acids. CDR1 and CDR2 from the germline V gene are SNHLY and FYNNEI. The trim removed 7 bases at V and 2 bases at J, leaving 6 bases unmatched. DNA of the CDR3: TGTGCCAGCACCACTAGCGGGAGTCTCAACACCGGGGAGCTGTTTTTT. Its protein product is CASTTSGSLNTGELFF.

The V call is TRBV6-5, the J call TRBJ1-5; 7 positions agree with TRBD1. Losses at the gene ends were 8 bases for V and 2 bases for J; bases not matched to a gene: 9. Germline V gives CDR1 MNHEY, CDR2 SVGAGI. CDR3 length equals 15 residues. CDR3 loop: CASGRRQGGNQPQHF. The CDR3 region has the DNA TGTGCCAGCGGGAGACGACAGGGAGGCAATCAGCCCCAGCATTTT.

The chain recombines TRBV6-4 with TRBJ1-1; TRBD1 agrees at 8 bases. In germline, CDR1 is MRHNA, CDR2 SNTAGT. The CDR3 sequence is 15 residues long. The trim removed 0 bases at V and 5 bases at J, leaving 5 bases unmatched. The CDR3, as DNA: TGTGCCAGCAGTGACTCGGCAGGGGGCTGGACTGAAGCTTTCTTT. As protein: CASSDSAGGWTEAFF.

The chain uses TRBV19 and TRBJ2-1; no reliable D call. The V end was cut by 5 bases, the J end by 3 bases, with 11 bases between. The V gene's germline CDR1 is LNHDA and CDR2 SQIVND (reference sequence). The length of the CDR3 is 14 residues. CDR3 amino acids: CASSFRLGYNEQFF. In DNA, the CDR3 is TGTGCCAGTAGTTTCCGGCTAGGCTACAATGAGCAGTTCTTC.

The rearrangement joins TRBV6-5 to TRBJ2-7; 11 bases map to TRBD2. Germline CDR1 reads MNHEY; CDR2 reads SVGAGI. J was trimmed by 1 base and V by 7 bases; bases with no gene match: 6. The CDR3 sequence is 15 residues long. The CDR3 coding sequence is TGTGCCAGCACCCTCGGGACTAGCGGATCCTACGAGCAGTACTTC. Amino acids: CASTLGTSGSYEQYF.

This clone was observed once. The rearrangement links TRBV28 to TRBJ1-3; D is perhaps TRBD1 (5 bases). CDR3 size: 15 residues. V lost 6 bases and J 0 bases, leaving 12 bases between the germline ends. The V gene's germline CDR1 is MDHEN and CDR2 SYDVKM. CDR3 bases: TGTGCCAGCAGAACTGACAGCACCTCTGGAAACACCATATATTTT. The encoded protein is CASRTDSTSGNTIYF.

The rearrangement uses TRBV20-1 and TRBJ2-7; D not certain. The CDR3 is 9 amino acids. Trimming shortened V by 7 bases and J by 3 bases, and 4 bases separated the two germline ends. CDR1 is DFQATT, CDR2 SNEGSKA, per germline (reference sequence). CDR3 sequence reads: CSVHYEQYF. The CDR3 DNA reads TGCAGTGTTCACTACGAGCAGTACTTC.

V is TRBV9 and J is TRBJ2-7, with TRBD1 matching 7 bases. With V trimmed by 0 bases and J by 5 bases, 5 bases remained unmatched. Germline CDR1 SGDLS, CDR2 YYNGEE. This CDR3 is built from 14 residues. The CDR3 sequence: CASSVAQGNHEQYF. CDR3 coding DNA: TGTGCCAGCAGCGTAGCACAGGGGAACCACGAGCAGTACTTC.

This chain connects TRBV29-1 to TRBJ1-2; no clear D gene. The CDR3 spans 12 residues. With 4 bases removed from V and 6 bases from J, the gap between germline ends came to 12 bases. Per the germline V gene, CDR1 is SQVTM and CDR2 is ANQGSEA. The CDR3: CSVVVQVDGYTF. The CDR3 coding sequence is TGCAGCGTTGTTGTTCAGGTTGATGGCTACACCTTC.

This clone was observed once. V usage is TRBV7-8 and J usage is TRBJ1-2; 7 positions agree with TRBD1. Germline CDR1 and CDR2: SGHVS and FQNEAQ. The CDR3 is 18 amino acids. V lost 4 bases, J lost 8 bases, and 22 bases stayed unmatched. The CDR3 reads CASSSKRENRGRLGGYTF. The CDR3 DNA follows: TGTGCCAGCAGCTCGAAGAGGGAAAACAGGGGCCGCCTTGGGGGCTACACCTTC.

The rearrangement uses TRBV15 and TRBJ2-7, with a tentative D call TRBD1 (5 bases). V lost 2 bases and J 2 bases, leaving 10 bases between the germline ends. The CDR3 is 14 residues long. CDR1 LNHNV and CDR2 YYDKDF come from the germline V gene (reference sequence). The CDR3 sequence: CATSRSGQTYEQYF. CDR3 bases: TGTGCCACCAGCAGATCCGGACAAACCTACGAGCAGTACTTC.

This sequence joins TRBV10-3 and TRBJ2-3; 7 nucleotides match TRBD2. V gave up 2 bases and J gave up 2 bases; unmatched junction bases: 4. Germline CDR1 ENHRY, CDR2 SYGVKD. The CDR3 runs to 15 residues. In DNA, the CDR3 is TGTGCCATCAGTGAGGCTAGCGGAGTCACAGATACGCAGTATTTT. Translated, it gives CAISEASGVTDTQYF.

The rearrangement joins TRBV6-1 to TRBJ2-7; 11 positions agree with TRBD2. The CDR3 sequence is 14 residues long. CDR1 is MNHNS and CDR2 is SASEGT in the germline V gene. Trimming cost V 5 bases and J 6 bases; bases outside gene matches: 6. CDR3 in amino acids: CASSTGTSGSEQYF. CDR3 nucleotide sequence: TGTGCCAGCAGTACCGGGACTAGCGGTTCCGAGCAGTACTTC.

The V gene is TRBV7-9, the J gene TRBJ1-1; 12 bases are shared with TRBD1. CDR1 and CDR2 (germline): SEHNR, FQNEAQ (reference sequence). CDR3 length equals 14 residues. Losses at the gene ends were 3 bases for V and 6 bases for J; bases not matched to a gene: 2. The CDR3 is CASSLGQGASEAFF. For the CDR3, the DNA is TGTGCCAGCAGCTTGGGACAGGGGGCCTCTGAAGCTTTCTTT.